This TCR beta chain was identified during a study of CD8 T cells in Susac syndrome. The overall study: At the time their blood was drawn, patients with Susac syndrome were either therapy-naive, on corticosteroids (with some of them also receiving intravenous immunoglobulin), or on intravenous immunoglobulin alone.

Random hexamers were used to reverse transcribe an amount of roughly 0.5 to 1 ug RNA. MiXCR, applied by TCRdb to the immunoSEQ multiplex PCR reads, yields one record per CDR3 protein. In the table there are 150,000 to 200,000 distinct CDR3 sequences, over 75% of which are singletons. Sequencing of TCR beta was performed on blood CD8+ T cells and on blood CD4+ T cells. Definite or probable Susac syndrome was diagnosed using recently defined diagnostic criteria. Germline V gene sequence: CDR1 SGHRS, CDR2 YFSETQ. The CDR3 spans 15 residues. V lost 4 bases and J lost 1; bases outside the gene matches: 5. The origin of this receptor is a human donor with Susac syndrome. Sequencing was performed on CD4+ T cells from PBMCs. The V and J genes are TRBV5-1 and TRBJ2-3, with 8 bases identical to TRBD1. CDR3 sequence reads: CASSRGQGRTDTQYF. The CDR3 bases are TGCGCCAGCAGCCGAGGACAGGGACGCACAGATACGCAGTATTTT. Complete variable domain (other parts from reference TRBV5-1 and TRBJ2-3): KAGVTQTPRYLIKTRGQQVTLSCSPISGHRSVSWYQQTPGQGLQFLFEYFSETQRNKGNFPGRFSGRQFSNSRSEMNVSTLELGDSALYLCASSRGQGRTDTQYFGPGTRLTVL.